The clone carrying this T cell receptor beta chain was counted between two and nine times. Its antigen is currently unknown. By 5'RACE template switching, TCR cDNA was produced, with a universal primer site and UMIs added in the process. MiXCR was run by TCRdb on the 5' RACE reads, yielding one entry per CDR3 protein. There are under 100,000 distinct CDR3 sequences in the sample; roughly 6% occur only once, and over 40% lies in the top ten. This sample was included in a study of T cells after yellow fever vaccination. Study-wide context: It was SMART-Seq v4 Ultra Low Input that prepared the fractions with low cell numbers.

Findings of the study overall: The booster response re-showed most primary clones: approximately 97% CD4, around 87% CD8. A weaker secondary response peaked on day 5, the primary on day 15.

The CDR3 spans 15 residues. V shed 3 bases, J shed 4 bases, and the junction held 4 bases outside the gene matches. Germline assignment: CDR1 LGHDT and CDR2 YNNKEL (reference sequence). The TCR originated in a young man who received the YFV17D yellow fever vaccine. The chain links TRBV3-1 to TRBJ1-3; 9 bases map to TRBD1. Sequenced material: CD8+ T cells sorted from PBMCs, taken 10 days after the yellow fever booster vaccination. The CDR3, as DNA: TGTGCCAGCAGCCAGGGACAGGGTTCGGGAAACACCATATATTTT. Translation gives CASSQGQGSGNTIYF.